Listed below are T cell receptor beta chains from one sample, sequenced in a study of blood T cell repertoires in COVID-19. The protocol was immunoSEQ multiplex PCR, while the TCRdb copy is restricted to in-frame clones and leaves out a portion. Found here are around 120,000 clones, approximately 80% of them singletons; the top ten hold almost 4%. The specimen was peripheral blood. The origin of the receptors is a woman older than 75 with acute or convalescent COVID-19. CDR3s include the opening cysteine and the closing phenylalanine or tryptophan. D genes are given only for firm matches. A clone size is listed for some rows: how often the clone was seen (once, few, many), or a class if it is expanded.

TGTGCCAGCACATCGGGAGCCCATGGTGGCTACACCTTC | CASTSGAHGGYTF | TRBV6-5 | . | TRBJ1-2 | . | 13
TGTGCCAGCAGCGTTGGACAGGGGGGGACTAATGAAAAACTGTTTTTT | CASSVGQGGTNEKLFF | TRBV9 | TRBD1 | TRBJ1-4 | . | 16
TGTGCCAGCAGCTTCCCCCCACACCGATTAAACTATGGCTACACCTTC | CASSFPPHRLNYGYTF | TRBV7-7 | . | TRBJ1-2 | . | 16
TGTGCCAGCAGCACGAACCGGGGAATGGAGCAGTACTTC | CASSTNRGMEQYF | TRBV7-9 | . | TRBJ2-7 | . | 13
TGTGCCAGCAGCCTTTACAGGGGGCTTTGGGCTGAAGCTTTCTTT | CASSLYRGLWAEAFF | TRBV27 | TRBD1 | TRBJ1-1 | . | 15
TGTGCCAGCAGCTTGGGAGGGTCAACTGAAGCTTTCTTT | CASSLGGSTEAFF | TRBV7-8 | . | TRBJ1-1 | once | 13
TGTGCCAGCGGGTCTATTCAGGGACTAGCGGGGAGGGATGAGCAGTTCTTC | CASGSIQGLAGRDEQFF | TRBV28 | TRBD2 | TRBJ2-1 | . | 17
TGTGCCAGCAGCTTAGGTGGACAGCCCCCCGGCTACACCTTC | CASSLGGQPPGYTF | TRBV7-2 | . | TRBJ1-2 | . | 14
TGTGCCAGCAATCCGGTTAGCGGGAGGGCGGAGACCCAGTACTTC | CASNPVSGRAETQYF | TRBV6-5 | TRBD2 | TRBJ2-5 | . | 15
TGTGCCAGCAGCGTAGGGGGGCAGGGGAGCAACTATGGCTACACCTTC | CASSVGGQGSNYGYTF | TRBV9 | . | TRBJ1-2 | . | 16
TGTGCCAGCAGTTTACTACAGGCTCGGGATGAGCAGTTCTTC | CASSLLQARDEQFF | TRBV9 | . | TRBJ2-1 | . | 14
TGTGCCACCGGCCGACAGTACAATGAGCAGTTCTTC | CATGRQYNEQFF | TRBV28 | . | TRBJ2-1 | . | 12
TGTGCCAGCAGTTACAGACAGAGTACCTACGAGCAGTACTTC | CASSYRQSTYEQYF | TRBV6-5 | . | TRBJ2-7 | . | 14
TGTGCCTGGAAGGAGCCAGTAAGTGTTACTGAAGCTTTCTTT | CAWKEPVSVTEAFF | TRBV30 | . | TRBJ1-1 | . | 14
TGTGCCAGCAGTATAGGACTAGCGGGAGGGGGGGAGCAGTTCTTC | CASSIGLAGGGEQFF | TRBV7-8 | TRBD2 | TRBJ2-1 | . | 15
TGCGCCAGCGGGGAAAGGGCTAGCGCCCGGAGCTCCTACAATGAGCAGTTCTTC | CASGERASARSSYNEQFF | TRBV10-2 | . | TRBJ2-1 | . | 18
TGTGCCAGCAGTCAAGGACTAGCGGGAGGGCCGAAAGGCAATGAGCAGTTCTTC | CASSQGLAGGPKGNEQFF | TRBV5-6 | TRBD2 | TRBJ2-1 | . | 18
TGTGCCAGCAGCAGGGGAACTAGCGGAAATGAGCAGTTCTTC | CASSRGTSGNEQFF | TRBV7-9 | TRBD2 | TRBJ2-1 | . | 14
TGTGCCAGCAGCGCCGGCAGGGGGCAACCTCCCAGGGATGAGCAGTTCTTC | CASSAGRGQPPRDEQFF | TRBV5-6 | TRBD1 | TRBJ2-1 | . | 17
TGTGCCAGTAGTTTTCGGGAAGGAGGCTACACCTTC | CASSFREGGYTF | TRBV19 | . | TRBJ1-2 | . | 12
TGTGCCAGCAGCAATAACCCGGGAGCAAGCACAGATACGCAGTATTTT | CASSNNPGASTDTQYF | TRBV7-2 | . | TRBJ2-3 | . | 16
TGTGCCAGCAGCCCCGCAGGTAATCAGCCCCAGCATTTT | CASSPAGNQPQHF | TRBV7-2 | . | TRBJ1-5 | once | 13
TGTGCCAGTAGCGTCTTGAACACTGAAGCTTTCTTT | CASSVLNTEAFF | TRBV19 | . | TRBJ1-1 | . | 12
TGCGCCAGCAGTCGCGGGCCCCAGCATTTT | CASSRGPQHF | TRBV23-1 | . | TRBJ1-5 | few | 10
TGTGCCAGCAGCTCCCTTTCACCGGGACTAGACGCAGAGACCCAGTACTTC | CASSSLSPGLDAETQYF | TRBV7-6 | TRBD2 | TRBJ2-5 | . | 17
TGTGCCAGTAGCCCTGCGGGGTTGAGCACAGATACGCAGTATTTT | CASSPAGLSTDTQYF | TRBV19 | . | TRBJ2-3 | once | 15
TGCGCCAGCAGCCGTAGCCCAGCGGGAGGAACTAATAATGAGCAGTTCTTC | CASSRSPAGGTNNEQFF | TRBV4-3 | TRBD2 | TRBJ2-1 | . | 17
TGTGCCAGCAGCTTAGATGGGACTAGTAATGAGCAGTTCTTC | CASSLDGTSNEQFF | TRBV11-2 | TRBD2 | TRBJ2-1 | . | 14
TGTGCCAGCAGTTGGGCCCCCGCGACTGAAGCTTTCTTT | CASSWAPATEAFF | TRBV12-3/TRBV12-4 | . | TRBJ1-1 | few | 13
TGTGCCAGCGGCTTTGGGGGAGACAGGGCCAATCAGCCCCAGCATTTT | CASGFGGDRANQPQHF | TRBV5-6 | TRBD1 | TRBJ1-5 | . | 16
TGCGCCAGCAGCTTGGGGGGAGGAGGGGGCCGGAACGAGCAGTACTTC | CASSLGGGGGRNEQYF | TRBV5-1 | . | TRBJ2-7 | . | 16
TGTGCCAGCAGTTACTCGGACAGGGGGCGCGAGCAGTACTTC | CASSYSDRGREQYF | TRBV6-5 | TRBD1 | TRBJ2-7 | . | 14
TGTGCCAGCAGCCAGAACGCGGCGAGCGAGCAGTACTTC | CASSQNAASEQYF | TRBV3-1/TRBV3-2 | . | TRBJ2-7 | . | 13
TGTGCCAGCAGTATCCGGACTAGCGGGAGCTACGAGCAGTACTTC | CASSIRTSGSYEQYF | TRBV27 | TRBD2 | TRBJ2-7 | . | 15
TGTGCCAGCAGCCAAGCGGGTACGCAGTACTTC | CASSQAGTQYF | TRBV3-1/TRBV3-2 | . | TRBJ2-7 | few | 11
TGTGCCAGCAGTCCTACCTATGACTATGGCTACACCTTC | CASSPTYDYGYTF | TRBV27 | . | TRBJ1-2 | . | 13
TGTGCCAGCAGCCCAGGGGCGTCCCATGGCTACACCTTC | CASSPGASHGYTF | TRBV14 | . | TRBJ1-2 | . | 13
TGTGCCAGCAGTTGGGACAGCAACACTGAAGCTTTCTTT | CASSWDSNTEAFF | TRBV6-2/TRBV6-3 | TRBD1 | TRBJ1-1 | few | 13
TGTGCCAGCGGGACAGGGTCTGCTGAAGCTTTCTTT | CASGTGSAEAFF | TRBV13 | TRBD1 | TRBJ1-1 | . | 12
TGTGCCAGCAGCTTAAGGCGACAGAATTCCTACGAGCAGTACTTC | CASSLRRQNSYEQYF | TRBV13 | . | TRBJ2-7 | . | 15
TGTGCCTGGATTCCTCTCGCGTACAATGAGCAGTTCTTC | CAWIPLAYNEQFF | TRBV30 | . | TRBJ2-1 | few | 13
TGTGCCAGCAGTTTAGTGGAGAAAAACATTCAGTACTTC | CASSLVEKNIQYF | TRBV12-3/TRBV12-4 | . | TRBJ2-4 | . | 13
TGTGCCAGTTACAGGTCTGGGGCCAACGTCCTGACTTTC | CASYRSGANVLTF | TRBV28 | . | TRBJ2-6 | many | 13
TGTGCCAGTAGTGGATACAGGGTGAATTCACCCCTCCACTTT | CASSGYRVNSPLHF | TRBV19 | . | TRBJ1-6 | . | 14
TGTGCCAGTAGTATCGGACAGGGGGCGAGCGAGCAGTTCTTC | CASSIGQGASEQFF | TRBV19 | TRBD1 | TRBJ2-1 | . | 14
TGTGCCTGGACCGACGGAGTCTACCCCTACGAGCAGTACTTC | CAWTDGVYPYEQYF | TRBV30 | . | TRBJ2-7 | . | 14
TGTGCCAGCAAGACAGGGTATGGCTACACCTTC | CASKTGYGYTF | TRBV6-5 | TRBD1 | TRBJ1-2 | . | 11
TGTGCCAGCAGACAGGGGCCAACTAGCACAGATACGCAGTATTTT | CASRQGPTSTDTQYF | TRBV6-5 | TRBD1 | TRBJ2-3 | . | 15
TGTGCCAGCAGTTCTCCCGGGACAATCAACACTGAAGCTTTCTTT | CASSSPGTINTEAFF | TRBV28 | . | TRBJ1-1 | . | 15
TGCGCCAGCAGCCAAACGGGACAGACCACAGATACGCAGTATTTT | CASSQTGQTTDTQYF | TRBV4-1 | TRBD1 | TRBJ2-3 | . | 15
TGTGCCAGCAGCCCGACTAGCGGGAGGGCCGGTGGCAATGAGCAGTTCTTC | CASSPTSGRAGGNEQFF | TRBV7-3 | TRBD2 | TRBJ2-1 | . | 17
TGTGCCAGCAGCCCTGGCGACTTCCGAGGGGGTACGCAGTATTTT | CASSPGDFRGGTQYF | TRBV27 | . | TRBJ2-3 | . | 15